This TCR beta chain was recorded in a study of tumor and adjacent non-tumor tissue in lung cancer (dated by TCRdb to 2016 to 2019). Concerning the study at large: Patients with adenocarcinoma (approximately 11), squamous cell carcinoma (2) and small cell lung cancer (1) were included in the cohort. The roughly 15 enrolled patients, of whom some 10 were men and 5 were women, were aged roughly 30 to 85 years and were diagnosed with TNM stage I to III disease. Using bulk TCRbeta repertoires from over 14 lung cancer patients, the study set lung tumor tissue side by side with matched distant non-tumor lung tissue. Sequencing produced around 130,000,000 productive TCRbeta reads in total, an average of about 4 million reads per sample. About 30 paired specimens, one tumor and one normal lung sample per patient, were profiled by TCRbeta CDR3 sequencing.

General conclusions and limits of the study: With only 15 patients in the cohort, the authors noted that larger samples and more detailed clinical data are needed. Tumor tissue showed significantly higher TCR diversity (inverse Simpson) than normal lung tissue, at around 450 vs 150 (P = 0.0075, Mann-Whitney U test). The top 100 clones accounted for a significantly larger cumulative portion of the repertoire in normal lung than in tumor tissue. Peripheral blood was not sequenced, so blood TCRbeta repertoires were not examined in the lung cancer patients of the study. TCR diversity was significantly higher in younger patients, and higher tumor TCR diversity was associated with shorter overall and disease-free survival. Neither the sequencing platform nor unique molecular identifiers are named or mentioned anywhere in the methods.

Library preparation used multiplex PCR. TCRdb names Illumina HiSeq 2500 as the instrument used. TCRbeta libraries were built by three rounds of nested PCR using primers (Table S4), following protocols modified from ARM-PCR. PCR products of 200-500 bp were gel-excised and purified with the QIAquick gel extraction kit before sequencing. Concerning the study's data processing: Trimmomatic was used to clean the reads, FLASH merged the cleaned reads into complete CDR3 sequences, and MiTCR assigned the sequences to V(D)J germline segments. VDJtools was used to compute clonal diversity as the inverse Simpson's index. In-frame sequences lacking a premature stop codon were counted as productive reads. TCRdb ran its own pipeline on the public reads, namely fastp trimming at Q25 and MiXCR clone calling, and kept in-frame beta chains. Entries are consolidated by CDR3 protein sequence, retaining the most common genes and DNA. TCRdb's processing, not the study's, gives the V and J calls here. In all, the sample holds under 85,000 distinct CDR3 sequences, and 76% of those were seen once. Under 50% of the sample belongs to the ten largest clones.

Sequences SGHNT (CDR1) and YENEEA (CDR2) are obtained from the germline V gene. Counted from cysteine to phenylalanine, this CDR3 has 17 amino acids. The retained sequence is limited to the CDR3, 51 bases, with the frame set at the first base. Turning to this clonotype: Its recognized antigen is unknown. A junction boundary mismatches the germline segment, possibly from a read error.

RNA was isolated from bulk, unsorted tissue, and RNA quality was assessed with a NanoDrop ND-1000 and an Agilent 2100. Distant non-tumor tissue taken more than 3 cm from the tumor edge was used as the normal lung sample. The donors were newly diagnosed lung cancer patients admitted for thoracic surgery in China from August to November 2014 who had not received prior chemotherapy. Patients who had received previous radiotherapy or chemotherapy, or who had another concurrent cancer, were excluded from the study. Pieces of surgical tissue measuring about 1-2 cm3 were kept in RNAlater solution and stored at -80 degrees C until use.

The origin of this receptor is a man in his 70s with non-small cell lung cancer. Recombination linked TRBV11-3 to TRBJ2-6; TRBD1 fits 10 bases in the junction. Sequences were obtained from distant non-tumor lung tissue. The DNA reads as follows: TGTGTCAGCGATGAGGGACAGGGGAAGTCTGGGGCCAATGTCCTGACTTTC. It encodes CVSDEGQGKSGANVLTF.